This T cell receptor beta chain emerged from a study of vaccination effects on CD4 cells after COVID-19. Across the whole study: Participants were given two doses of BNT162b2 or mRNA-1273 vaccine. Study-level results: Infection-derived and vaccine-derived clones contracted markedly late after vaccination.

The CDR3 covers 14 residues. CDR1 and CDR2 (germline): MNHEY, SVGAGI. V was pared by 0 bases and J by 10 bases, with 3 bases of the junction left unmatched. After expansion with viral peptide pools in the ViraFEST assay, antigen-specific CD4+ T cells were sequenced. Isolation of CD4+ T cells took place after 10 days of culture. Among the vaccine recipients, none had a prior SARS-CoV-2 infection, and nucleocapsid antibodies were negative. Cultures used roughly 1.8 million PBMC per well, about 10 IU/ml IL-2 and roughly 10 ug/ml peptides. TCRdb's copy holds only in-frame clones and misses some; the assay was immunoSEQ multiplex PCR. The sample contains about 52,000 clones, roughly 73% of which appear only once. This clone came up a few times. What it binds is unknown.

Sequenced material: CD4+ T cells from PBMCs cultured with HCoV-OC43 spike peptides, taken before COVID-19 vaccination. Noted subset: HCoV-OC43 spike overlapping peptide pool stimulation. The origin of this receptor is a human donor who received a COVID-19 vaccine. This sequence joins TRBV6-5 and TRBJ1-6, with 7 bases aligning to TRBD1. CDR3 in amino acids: CASSYSRGDSPLHF. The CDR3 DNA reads TGTGCCAGCAGTTACTCCAGGGGGGACTCACCCCTCCACTTT.